This T cell receptor (beta chain) was sequenced during a study of T cell responses to AZD1222 COVID-19 vaccine. The table came from immunoSEQ multiplex PCR; TCRdb's copy has only in-frame clones and leaves some out. This sample has under 100,000 clones, with more than 70% found just once. V was trimmed by 4 bases and J by 4 bases, leaving 17 bases between them. Germline CDR1 reads KGHSH; CDR2 reads LQKENI. The CDR3 consists of 17 residues. A word on this clone: The antigen is unknown.

Study-level results: Rises in breadth and depth of Spike-specific TCRs came after two AZD1222 doses. Baseline seropositives among AZD1222 recipients totaled only five to seven.

This chain links TRBV18 with TRBJ1-6; D might be TRBD1 (5 bases). This clonotype was obtained from an adult in good health. This specimen consisted of peripheral blood, obtained on day 0 of AZD1222 vaccination. The CDR3 protein is CASSQGPIGTYNSPLHF. Written as DNA, the CDR3 is TGTGCCAGCTCACAAGGACCGATAGGGACTTATAATTCACCCCTCCACTTT.